Shown below are 14 T cell receptor beta chains from a single sample sequenced in a study of healthy donors' naive CD4 and CD8 T cells. TCR libraries were built from roughly 0.5 ug of total RNA by linear amplification. TCRdb re-derived calls from the reads in MiXCR, one entry per CDR3 protein. The sample consists of about 200,000 distinct CDR3 sequences, 65% to 80% of them appearing once. Input material: naive CD4+ and CD8+ T cells sorted from blood, pooled from several donors. These receptor sequences come from a pool of human donors in good health; the sample pools cells from several healthy donors.

This rearrangement joins TRBV27 to TRBJ1-1, with D unclear. The CDR3 is made up of 16 amino acids. V was cut by 0 bases and J by 1 base, with 12 bases left in between. CDR1 is MNHEY, CDR2 SMNVEV, per germline (reference sequence). CDR3 DNA sequence: TGTGCCAGCAGTTTATCCCGAAGTTTGTGGAACACTGAAGCTTTCTTT. The encoded protein is CASSLSRSLWNTEAFF.

The CDR3 bases are TGTGCCAGCACTTCTAGCTCCCTCGAGCAGTACTTC. Its translation is CASTSSSLEQYF. The chain carries TRBV6-2 or TRBV6-3 and TRBJ2-7; D might be TRBD2 (5 bases). The CDR3 consists of 12 residues. The V gene lost 7 bases and the J gene lost 6 bases, with 13 bases spanning the gap. Germline CDR1 is MNHEY and CDR2 is SVGEGT.

The V call is TRBV29-1, the J call TRBJ2-3; D gene unclear. V dropped 7 bases and J dropped 2 bases, with 10 bases sitting between them. Germline CDR1 reads SQVTM; CDR2 reads ANQGSEA. This CDR3 has 12 residues. CDR3 sequence: CSAGLITDTQYF. The CDR3 coding sequence is TGCAGCGCCGGGTTGATCACAGATACGCAGTATTTT.

The table lists this clonotype with a count of one. The rearrangement links TRBV29-1 to TRBJ1-1, with D possibly matching TRBD1 (6 bases). V lost 6 bases and J 3 bases, leaving 20 bases between the germline ends. This CDR3 has 15 residues. Per the germline V gene, CDR1 is SQVTM and CDR2 is ANQGSEA. The CDR3, as DNA: TGCAGCGTCGCCCGTGGGGGGGGCGCGGACACTGAAGCTTTCTTT. Translating it yields CSVARGGGADTEAFF.

The chain links TRBV10-3 to TRBJ2-7; 13 bases match TRBD2. This CDR3 spans 14 amino acids. With 2 bases clipped from V and 5 bases from J, the junction kept 0 bases outside the gene matches. Germline assignment: CDR1 ENHRY and CDR2 SYGVKD. The CDR3 spells CAISEGLAGDEQYF. DNA of the CDR3: TGTGCCATCAGTGAGGGACTAGCGGGAGACGAGCAGTACTTC.

The gene calls are TRBV29-1 and TRBJ2-7; no reliable D call. Trimming took off 6 bases at V and 5 bases at J, with 14 bases between the two ends. Germline V gives CDR1 SQVTM, CDR2 ANQGSEA. The length of the CDR3 is 12 residues. This chain's CDR3 is CSVRTARHEQYF. CDR3 DNA: TGCAGCGTACGGACGGCGAGACACGAGCAGTACTTC.

The chain uses TRBV29-1 and TRBJ2-3; no firm D call. The germline V gene encodes CDR1 SQVTM and CDR2 ANQGSEA. This CDR3 has 11 residues. V was pared by 8 bases and J by 4 bases, with 10 bases between. DNA of the CDR3: TGCAGCCCGTCAAGCGCAGATACGCAGTATTTT. Encoded protein: CSPSSADTQYF.

This clonotype was seen just once. The chain combines TRBV6-2 or TRBV6-3 with TRBJ2-7, with unresolved D. This CDR3 is 12 amino acids long. In germline, CDR1 is MNHEY, CDR2 SVGEGT. V lost 3 bases and J 4 bases, leaving 7 bases between the germline ends. CDR3 protein: CASSYPLYEQYF. CDR3 sequence (DNA): TGTGCCAGCAGTTATCCTCTTTACGAGCAGTACTTC.

This rearrangement joins TRBV30 to TRBJ2-1, with D possibly matching TRBD2 (5 bases). Looked up from germline, CDR1 is GTSNPN and CDR2 is SVGIG (reference sequence). This CDR3 is built from 15 residues. Trimming cost V 5 bases and J 0 bases, with 14 bases left between them. In nucleotides, the CDR3 is TGTGCCTGGGGCAAATGGACTGACTCCTACAATGAGCAGTTCTTC. It is translated as CAWGKWTDSYNEQFF.

The CDR3, as DNA: TGCAGCGCCTCCGGGTACCAAGAGACCCAGTACTTC. It translates to CSASGYQETQYF. This rearrangement joins TRBV29-1 to TRBJ2-5; D is ambiguous. The V end lost 7 bases, the J end lost 0 bases, and 9 bases lay between the germline ends. This CDR3 region has 12 residues. The germline CDR1 and CDR2 sequences are SQVTM and ANQGSEA. Using reference TRBV29-1 and TRBJ2-5 for the parts outside the CDR3, the full variable domain is SAVISQKPSRDICQRGTSLTIQCQVDSQVTMMFWYRQQPGQSLTLIATANQGSEATYESGFVIDKFPISRPNLTFSTLTVSNMSPEDSSIYLCSASGYQETQYFGPGTRLLVL.

In this sample, this clonotype turned up a few times. This chain connects TRBV11-2 to TRBJ1-1; unclear D gene. Trimming stripped 1 base from V and 6 bases from J, with 12 bases between. This CDR3 has 14 residues. CDR1 and CDR2 from the germline V gene are SGHAT and FQNNGV. CDR3 loop: CASSLANSGSEAFF. The CDR3 DNA reads TGTGCCAGCAGCTTAGCCAATTCCGGCTCTGAAGCTTTCTTT.

V gene TRBV12-5 combines with J gene TRBJ1-2, with a possible D match to TRBD1 (6 bases). The CDR3 has 14 residues. V lost 6 bases and J 4 bases, leaving 15 bases between the germline ends. CDR1 LGHNT and CDR2 FRNRAP come from the germline V gene. The CDR3 region is CASGKGGTTYGYTF. CDR3 bases: TGTGCTAGTGGAAAGGGGGGAACCACCTATGGCTACACCTTC. Looking up the rest from reference TRBV12-5 and TRBJ1-2 gives the full variable domain: DARVTQTPRHKVTEMGQEVTMRCQPILGHNTVFWYRQTMMQGLELLAYFRNRAPLDDSGMPKDRFSAEMPDATLATLKIQPSEPRDSAVYFCASGKGGTTYGYTFGSGTRLTVV.

J is TRBJ1-2 and V is TRBV5-1; 7 bases fit TRBD1. The germline CDR1 and CDR2 sequences are SGHRS and YFSETQ. V was pared by 3 bases and J by 8 bases, with 10 bases of the junction left unmatched. This CDR3 contains 14 residues. The CDR3 DNA is TGCGCCAGCAGCTACCTCGACAGGGTGGAAGGCTACACCTTC. Protein sequence: CASSYLDRVEGYTF.

The chain joins TRBV20-1 to TRBJ2-1; D possibly corresponds to TRBD1 (5 bases). The CDR3 has 13 residues. Germline CDR1 DFQATT, CDR2 SNEGSKA (reference sequence). V lost 1 base, J lost 9 bases, and 13 bases lay in between. CDR3 protein: CSARVPGWGEQFF. As DNA, the CDR3 is TGCAGTGCTAGAGTTCCAGGGTGGGGTGAGCAGTTCTTC.